The clone carrying this T cell receptor (beta chain) was seen repeatedly, ten times or more. There were TCR beta CDR3 regions amplified from RNA transcripts. The HTBI primer set was used in a first-round RT-PCR of the TCR CDR3. TCRdb re-called the multiplex PCR reads with MiXCR, one entry per CDR3 protein. The data show more than 550,000 distinct CDR3 sequences, approximately 15% seen once. This specimen belongs to a study of T cells in Graves' hyperthyroidism and ophthalmopathy. The CDR3 is 16 residues long. CDR1 SGHAT and CDR2 FQNNGV come from the germline V gene. After removal of 3 bases from V and 0 bases from J, the junction contained 4 bases not matched to a gene.

The source material was blood. The clonotype comes from a man aged 50 to 60 with Graves' hyperthyroidism. J is TRBJ2-3 and V is TRBV11-2, with 9 bases lining up with TRBD2. CDR3 in amino acids: CASSLREGRSTDTQYF. The CDR3 DNA reads as TGTGCCAGCAGCTTGCGGGAGGGCCGGAGCACAGATACGCAGTATTTT.